This record concerns one T cell receptor (beta chain) sequence. Antigen: not known. These data are taken from a study of blood T cells in healthy people across ages. Looking at the study overall: Template switching caught about one barcoded beta molecule for each two T cells. Study-level findings and limits: Per million T cells, the diversity of TCR beta decreased roughly linearly as age advanced.

From germline, CDR1 is MNHEY and CDR2 SVGEGT. The ends were cut back, 0 bases at V and 6 bases at J, with 9 bases in the middle. The CDR3 spans 13 residues. Next came a second PCR, run for about 7 to 12 cycles, which used a sample-barcoded 5' primer along with a J-beta primer mix. Via MiXCR, TCRdb re-called the 5' RACE reads, giving one row per CDR3 protein. The sample carries roughly 2 million distinct CDR3 sequences, 49% recorded once. The rearrangement joins TRBV6-2 or TRBV6-3 to TRBJ2-7; D call uncertain. This receptor was taken from a middle-aged woman in good health. Material for sequencing was blood. The CDR3 sequence is CASSYSVGREQYF. The CDR3 DNA follows: TGTGCCAGCAGTTACTCTGTTGGACGCGAGCAGTACTTC.